This T cell receptor beta chain was identified during a study of blood T cell repertoires in COVID-19. Whole-study context: Acute-phase and convalescent COVID-19 samples originated in the United States, Italy and Spain. From T cells, B-cell-depleted T cells, or PBMCs came the material, which was cDNA or gDNA.

V dropped 6 bases and J dropped 7; count of bases not matched to a gene: 13. CDR1 SNHLY and CDR2 FYNNEI come from the germline V gene. CDR3 length: 17 amino acids. In the study's own analysis: Estimates of nucleated cell counts were drawn from the amplification of reference gene primers. The repertoire was sequenced with immunoSEQ multiplex PCR; TCRdb's copy has only in-frame clones and lacks some. V and J calls and clone size are given by that table; D and trimming were obtained from the DNA. Among about 230,000 clones listed, roughly 84% were seen once. Sequenced input: peripheral blood. The receptor was derived from a man aged 35-49 years with acute or convalescent COVID-19. This chain connects TRBV2 to TRBJ1-6; TRBD1 matches at 9 bases. The CDR3 region has the DNA TGTGCCAGCAGAGGGGGGAAGACAGGGGGTCAAAATTCACCCCTCCACTTT. Amino acid sequence: CASRGGKTGGQNSPLHF.